The 21 T cell receptor beta chains in this list originate from one sample, sequenced in a study of blood T cells in healthy people across ages. A second about 7 to 11 cycle PCR used barcoded and J-beta primers. Via MiXCR, TCRdb re-called the 5' RACE reads, giving one row per CDR3 protein. The repertoire holds about 970,000 distinct CDR3 sequences, with roughly 51% as singletons. Sequenced sample: blood. All receptors come from a woman aged 55-70 years in good health.

The J gene is TRBJ2-7, the V gene TRBV11-1; 7 bases match TRBD2. The V and J ends lost 2 bases and 12 bases, in that order; junction bases with no gene match: 7. The CDR3 consists of 12 residues. Germline CDR1 and CDR2: SGHAT and FQDESV (reference sequence). As DNA, the CDR3 is TGTGCCAGCAGCTTATTCCCTCCTAGCGGGTACTTC. This codes for CASSLFPPSGYF.

V is TRBV19 and J is TRBJ2-4; D is possibly TRBD1 (5 bases). CDR3 length equals 16 residues. Per germline, CDR1 LNHDA and CDR2 SQIVND (reference sequence). V lost 4 bases to trimming and J lost 3 bases, with 16 bases between them. CDR3 bases: TGTGCCAGTAGTAAGGAGAAGGGGTCAAGCAAAAACATTCAGTACTTC. It encodes CASSKEKGSSKNIQYF. Using reference TRBV19 and TRBJ2-4 for the parts outside the CDR3, the full variable domain is DGGITQSPKYLFRKEGQNVTLSCEQNLNHDAMYWYRQDPGQGLRLIYYSQIVNDFQKGDIAEGYSVSREKKESFPLTVTSAQKNPTAFYLCASSKEKGSSKNIQYFGAGTRLSVL.

This chain links TRBV2 with TRBJ2-1; D not resolved. The CDR3 covers 13 residues. Trimming stripped 6 bases from V and 5 bases from J, with 11 bases between. CDR1 and CDR2 (germline): SNHLY, FYNNEI. This CDR3 reads CASSLYENNEQFF. The CDR3 nucleotides read TGTGCCAGCAGCCTCTACGAGAACAATGAGCAGTTCTTC.

This rearrangement joins TRBV10-1 to TRBJ2-2, with a weak D call TRBD1 (6 bases). This CDR3 is 17 amino acids long. Trimming stripped 5 bases from V and 4 bases from J, with 20 bases between. The germline CDR1 and CDR2 sequences are WNHNN and SYGVQD (reference sequence). The CDR3 nucleotides read TGCGCCAGCAGTAGAAGTCAGGGGACAAAGACCACCGGGGAGCTGTTTTTT. Translating gives CASSRSQGTKTTGELFF.

This clonotype was counted only a few times. This rearrangement joins TRBV6-2 or TRBV6-3 to TRBJ2-5, with 8 bases identical to TRBD2. After removal of 2 bases from V and 7 bases from J, the junction contained 9 bases not matched to a gene. The CDR3 totals 15 residues. Germline-derived CDR1 and CDR2 are MNHEY and SVGEGT. CDR3 sequence reads: CASSYPTSGLGTQYF. CDR3 sequence (DNA): TGTGCCAGCAGTTACCCCACTAGCGGTCTCGGGACCCAGTACTTC.

This sequence joins TRBV5-5 and TRBJ2-7; D tentatively reads TRBD1 or TRBD2 (5 bases each). The ends were cut back, 4 bases at V and 2 bases at J, with 13 bases in the middle. This CDR3 contains 14 residues. The germline V gene has CDR1 SGHKS and CDR2 YYEKEE (reference sequence). CDR3 sequence: CASSVGTVPYEQYF. The CDR3 DNA reads TGTGCCAGCAGCGTGGGGACGGTGCCCTACGAGCAGTACTTC.

This clonotype was seen more than once but under ten times. The chain carries TRBV7-2 and TRBJ2-1, with 9 bases matching TRBD2. Germline V gene data show CDR1 as SGHTA and CDR2 as FQGNSA. V lost 5 bases, J lost 12 bases, and 14 bases stayed unmatched. There are 15 residues in the CDR3. The DNA for the CDR3 is TGTGCCAGCAGCCCCAATAGCGGGAGCCCCGGGGGGCAGTTCTTC. Its protein product is CASSPNSGSPGGQFF.

This clonotype has more than one count but fewer than ten. The V call is TRBV12-3 or TRBV12-4, the J call TRBJ2-7; weak D call: TRBD1 (8 bases). This CDR3 has 15 residues. V lost 5 bases and J lost 3, with 17 bases in between. The CDR3 protein is CASSPIQGGYYEQYF. CDR3 coding DNA: TGTGCCAGCAGTCCGATACAGGGGGGGTACTACGAGCAGTACTTC.

The chain recombines TRBV30 with TRBJ2-1; D may be TRBD2 (5 bases). Germline assignment: CDR1 GTSNPN and CDR2 SVGIG (reference sequence). V lost 0 bases and J 6 bases, leaving 9 bases between the germline ends. The CDR3 extends over 13 amino acids. The CDR3 nucleotides read TGTGCCTGGAGTGTTAGTAGCGCCAATGAGCAGTTCTTC. This codes for CAWSVSSANEQFF. The full variable domain, with the rest looked up from reference TRBV30 and TRBJ2-1, is SQTIHQWPATLVQPVGSPLSLECTVEGTSNPNLYWYRQAAGRGLQLLFYSVGIGQISSEVPQNLSASRPQDRQFILSSKKLLLSDSGFYLCAWSVSSANEQFFGPGTRLTVL.

The chain couples TRBV11-2 to TRBJ2-5, with no clear D. From germline, CDR1 is SGHAT and CDR2 FQNNGV. The CDR3 contains 12 residues. Trimming pared 6 bases from V and 1 base from J, leaving 6 bases between. This CDR3 reads CASRRPQETQYF. In DNA, the CDR3 is TGTGCCAGCAGACGACCCCAAGAGACCCAGTACTTC.

The rearrangement joins TRBV29-1 to TRBJ1-5; TRBD1 matches at 8 bases. After removal of 5 bases from V and 4 bases from J, the junction contained 7 bases not matched to a gene. The CDR3 is made up of 14 amino acids. Per germline, CDR1 SQVTM and CDR2 ANQGSEA. Written as DNA, the CDR3 is TGCAGCGTTAGAGACAGGGGTAGGAATCAGCCCCAGCATTTT. It yields the protein CSVRDRGRNQPQHF.

The chain couples TRBV7-9 to TRBJ2-7; D perhaps matches TRBD2 (5 bases). The germline V and J ends were trimmed by 4 bases and 4 bases, with 8 bases remaining between them. The CDR3 is 12 residues long. Germline V lookup: CDR1 SEHNR, CDR2 FQNEAQ (reference sequence). The CDR3 DNA sequence: TGTGCCAGCAGCTACGGGATTTACGAGCAGTACTTC. Protein product: CASSYGIYEQYF.

The chain carries TRBV20-1 and TRBJ2-1, with no clear D. The last part of the DNA fits TRBJ2-7 better; the J call may be wrong. The CDR3 has 15 amino acids. Germline values: CDR1 DFQATT, CDR2 SNEGSKA (reference sequence). The CDR3 loop reads CSARDRQTRGNEQYF. CDR3 coding DNA: TGCAGTGCTAGAGATCGCCAGACCCGCGGCAATGAGCAGTACTTC.

The chain has TRBV9 and TRBJ2-1, with D possibly being TRBD1 (6 bases). Germline V gene data show CDR1 as SGDLS and CDR2 as YYNGEE. The germline V and J ends were trimmed by 3 bases and 1 base, with 8 bases remaining between them. This CDR3 has 14 amino acids. The CDR3 bases are TGTGCCAGCAGCGACAGGGTTTCCTACAATGAGCAGTTCTTC. Amino acids: CASSDRVSYNEQFF. Full variable domain (remainder filled in from reference TRBV9 and TRBJ2-1): DSGVTQTPKHLITATGQRVTLRCSPRSGDLSVYWYQQSLDQGLQFLIQYYNGEERAKGNILERFSAQQFPDLHSELNLSSLELGDSALYFCASSDRVSYNEQFFGPGTRLTVL.

The rearrangement links TRBV29-1 to TRBJ1-1; no clear D gene. The CDR3 runs 11 residues. Germline V gives CDR1 SQVTM, CDR2 ANQGSEA. V gave up 7 bases and J gave up 0 bases, with 6 bases separating them. The DNA of the CDR3 is TGCAGCGCGGAGGTGAACACTGAAGCTTTCTTT. This sequence encodes CSAEVNTEAFF.

The chain employs TRBV6-1 and TRBJ2-7; maybe TRBD2 (5 bases). Trimming removed 2 bases from V and 2 bases from J, with 10 bases in between. The CDR3 runs 14 residues. In germline, CDR1 is MNHNS, CDR2 SASEGT. CDR3 region: CASSENYGAYEQYF. In nucleotides, the CDR3 is TGTGCCAGCAGTGAAAATTACGGGGCCTACGAGCAGTACTTC.

The chain links TRBV28 to TRBJ2-3; D not resolved. The CDR3 has 15 amino acids. Trimming cost V 6 bases and J 1 base, with 14 bases left between them. CDR1 and CDR2 (germline): MDHEN, SYDVKM. CDR3 amino acids: CASSSFDFGTDTQYF. CDR3 nucleotides: TGTGCCAGCAGCAGTTTCGACTTTGGCACAGATACGCAGTATTTT. Looking up the rest from reference TRBV28 and TRBJ2-3 gives the full variable domain: DVKVTQSSRYLVKRTGEKVFLECVQDMDHENMFWYRQDPGLGLRLIYFSYDVKMKEKGDIPEGYSVSREKKERFSLILESASTNQTSMYLCASSSFDFGTDTQYFGPGTRLTVL.

This clonotype showed up just a few times. The V call is TRBV20-1, the J call TRBJ2-5, with D possibly matching TRBD2 (5 bases). The CDR3 contains 13 residues. V was trimmed by 3 bases and J by 9 bases, leaving 17 bases between them. Per germline, CDR1 DFQATT and CDR2 SNEGSKA (reference sequence). CDR3 DNA: TGCAGTGCTAGGCGAGGGCGCTCCCCGGCCCAGTACTTC. Encoded protein: CSARRGRSPAQYF.

A remark on this clonotype: One junction end does not reproduce the germline sequence, and a read error may be involved. The chain is built from TRBV20-1 and TRBJ2-5; possible D gene TRBD2, 5 bases. Germline V CDR1 and CDR2: DFQATT, SNEGSKA (reference sequence). The CDR3 is 14 amino acids. The chain's CDR3 is CSAIIPGYQGTQYF. The CDR3 DNA is TGCAGTGCGATAATTCCGGGATATCAAGGGACCCAGTACTTC.

This clonotype was picked up a small number of times. Compared with germline, one end of the junction differs, possibly owing to a read error. V and J are TRBV20-1 and TRBJ2-1; 10 bases fit TRBD2. CDR1 is DFQATT, CDR2 SNEGSKA, per germline (reference sequence). The CDR3 spans 13 residues. CDR3 residues: CSARAGGNNEQFF. The CDR3 DNA reads as TGCAGTGCCAGAGCGGGAGGGAACAATGAGCAGTTCTTC.

This clonotype has only a few counts. This sequence joins TRBV15 and TRBJ2-5, with D perhaps TRBD1 or TRBD2 (5 bases each). CDR3 length: 15 amino acids. The germline CDR1 and CDR2 sequences are LNHNV and YYDKDF (reference sequence). Trimming took off 5 bases at V and 5 bases at J, with 18 bases between the two ends. The CDR3 reads CATSRGDRKEETQYF. CDR3 bases: TGTGCCACCAGCCGGGGCGACAGAAAGGAGGAGACCCAGTACTTC.